This T cell receptor beta chain comes out of a study of circulating and synovial CD4+ cells in juvenile arthritis. The study's findings and limits: Some such blood samples were as oligoclonal as synovium. CPL and bulk CD4 samples differed at least tenfold in T cell genomes.

Sequenced samples came from active juvenile idiopathic arthritis patients. This clone is a singleton in its sample. The antigen remains unidentified. The data were produced by immunoSEQ multiplex PCR, yet TCRdb's version contains in-frame clones alone and is incomplete. The sample lists tens of thousands of clones; roughly 94% were seen once. The CDR3 sequence is 13 residues long. Trimming took off 3 bases at V and 6 bases at J, with 8 bases between the two ends. Germline V CDR1 and CDR2: LNHDA, SQIVND (reference sequence). The chain links TRBV19 to TRBJ2-2; D is ambiguous. The sequence was collected from a human donor with juvenile idiopathic arthritis. Sequenced sample: CD4+ T cells from blood. CDR3 nucleotides: TGTGCCAGTAGTATGGCGGCCCCCGGGGAGCTGTTTTTT. Its translation: CASSMAAPGELFF.